The 21 T cell receptor beta chains below were found in one sample sequenced in a study of tumor-infiltrating lymphocytes in primary liver carcinoma. For blood RNA, unsorted whole blood served as the source, and germline DNA was extracted too. A primer in the constant region served to generate TCR beta cDNA from approximately 500 ng of total RNA. Libraries of TCR beta came from three nested multiplex PCR rounds with slightly modified ARM-PCR. It was with TRBV1-TRBV30 forward primers and a C-beta reverse primer that the first two PCR rounds were run, at roughly 11 cycles each. TCRdb re-analysed the multiplex PCR reads in MiXCR, keeping a single row per CDR3 protein. The table lists 300,000 to 400,000 distinct CDR3 sequences, around three fifths of them singletons. The sequencing input was peripheral blood. The receptors shown here come from a man aged 40-49 years with primary liver carcinoma and hepatitis B virus infection.

The chain is built from TRBV7-9 and TRBJ2-2; TRBD1 agrees at 8 bases. This CDR3 is 16 amino acids long. Germline assignment: CDR1 SEHNR and CDR2 FQNEAQ (reference sequence). V trimming: 5 bases; J trimming: 6 bases; junction bases outside the gene matches: 11. CDR3: CASSPMDRVNPGELFF. The CDR3, as DNA: TGTGCCAGCAGCCCGATGGACAGGGTAAATCCCGGGGAGCTGTTTTTT.

Details on this clonotype: Relative to the germline gene, one junction end is altered; a read error may explain this. The rearrangement links TRBV6-6 to TRBJ1-4; TRBD1 is a possible D gene (5 bases). The CDR3 has 16 amino acids. The germline V gene encodes CDR1 MNHNY and CDR2 SVGAGI (reference sequence). This chain's CDR3 is CGSSPTQVRGNEKLFF. The CDR3 region has the DNA TGTGGCAGCAGCCCCACACAGGTCCGGGGAAATGAAAAACTGTTTTTT.

As regards this clonotype: At one end the junction does not follow the germline gene, possibly because of a read error. The rearrangement links TRBV5-1 to TRBJ2-5; D is possibly TRBD1 (6 bases). This CDR3 has 14 residues. CDR1 is SGHRS and CDR2 is YFSETQ in the germline V gene. CDR3 protein: CASSPGQLQETHYF. The CDR3 nucleotides are TGCGCCAGCAGCCCCGGACAGCTCCAAGAGACCCATTACTTC.

In regard to this clonotype: An end of the junction does not agree with germline; a read error may underlie this. The V gene is TRBV10-3, the J gene TRBJ2-3; no reliable D call. The CDR3 covers 12 residues. Germline V lookup: CDR1 ENHRY, CDR2 SYGVKD. The CDR3 nucleotides read TGTACCATAAGGAAAGAGCCGGATACGCAGTATTTT. As protein: CTIRKEPDTQYF.

At least ten counts were recorded for this clonotype. The rearrangement uses TRBV6-6 and TRBJ1-1; D possibly corresponds to TRBD1 (5 bases). The CDR3 extends over 14 amino acids. Per germline, CDR1 MNHNY and CDR2 SVGAGI (reference sequence). V was shortened by 6 bases and J by 3 bases, with 14 bases between the two germline ends. CDR3 region: CASSTAGRDTEAFF. The DNA of the CDR3 is TGTGCCAGCAGCACAGCAGGGAGGGACACTGAAGCTTTCTTT.

This rearrangement joins TRBV11-2 to TRBJ1-4; tentative D call: TRBD1 (5 bases). Trimming took 1 base from V and 9 from J, leaving 15 bases between them. The V gene's germline CDR1 is SGHAT and CDR2 FQNNGV. The CDR3 is 15 residues long. CDR3 loop: CASSLVEGDWKKLFF. Here the CDR3 DNA reads TGTGCCAGCAGCTTAGTCGAAGGGGACTGGAAAAAACTGTTTTTT.

A word on this clonotype: One end of the junction is discordant with germline, which a read error may explain. The gene calls are TRBV11-2 and TRBJ2-1; D gene unclear. Germline assignment: CDR1 SGHAT and CDR2 FQNNGV. The CDR3 consists of 16 residues. The CDR3 DNA follows: TGTGCTAGCAGCTTAGCAAGCCACATAATTTACAATGAGCAGTTCTTC. Translation: CASSLASHIIYNEQFF.

This clonotype was seen repeatedly, ten times or more. The chain carries TRBV4-3 and TRBJ2-3, with 8 bases that match TRBD2. The CDR3 has 16 residues. V was pared by 3 bases and J by 3 bases, with 8 bases of the junction left unmatched. Germline-derived CDR1 and CDR2 are LGHNA and YSLEER. CDR3 residues: CASSQRAGVFTDTQYF. The CDR3 DNA reads TGCGCCAGCAGCCAGCGAGCGGGAGTCTTTACAGATACGCAGTATTTT.

Worth noting for this clonotype: This may be a read error: a much more frequent sequence differs by one nucleotide. The gene calls are TRBV5-5 and TRBJ2-3; D may be TRBD2 (5 bases). CDR1 is SGHKS and CDR2 is YYEKEE in the germline V gene (reference sequence). V lost 0 bases and J lost 7, with 21 bases in between. The length of the CDR3 is 17 residues. CDR3 nucleotides: TGTGCCAGCAGCTTGGCCTCGACTACCGAAGCCTTTCATACGCAGTATTTT. As protein: CASSLASTTEAFHTQYF.

Remarks on this clonotype: Germline is not matched at one junction end, which may reflect a read error. The rearrangement joins TRBV11-2 to TRBJ1-5; maybe TRBD1 (5 bases). The CDR3 is made up of 16 amino acids. Germline values: CDR1 SGHAT, CDR2 FQNNGV. CDR3 nucleotides: TGTGCCGACAGCGAAGGGCGAAAAAATAGCAATCAGCCCCAACATTTT. It translates to CADSEGRKNSNQPQHF.

With respect to this clonotype: A junction boundary mismatches the germline segment, possibly from a read error. This chain links TRBV5-1 with TRBJ2-2; possible D gene TRBD2, 5 bases. The CDR3 consists of 16 residues. Germline CDR1 SGHRS, CDR2 YFSETQ. The CDR3 sequence: CTSSLGETRLTGELFF. CDR3 sequence (DNA): TGCACCAGCAGCTTGGGAGAAACAAGACTAACCGGGGAGCTGTTTTTT.

Comments on this clonotype: One end of the junction does not line up with germline, which may come from a read error. The rearrangement uses TRBV11-2 and TRBJ2-4; D is perhaps TRBD2 (6 bases). CDR3 length: 17 amino acids. Germline CDR1 reads SGHAT; CDR2 reads FQNNGV. CDR3 in amino acids: CASSIHTGSNPANIQCF. The CDR3 coding sequence is TGTGCCAGCAGCATCCATACCGGGAGCAACCCTGCGAACATTCAGTGCTTC.

The count of this clonotype is one. A read error is possible here, since a much larger clone lies one base away. The chain uses TRBV6-5 and TRBJ1-1; D call uncertain. CDR1 and CDR2 (germline): MNHEY, SVGAGI. The CDR3 length is 14 residues. CDR3 loop: CDSRLTHMNTEAFF. The DNA for the CDR3 is TGTGACAGCCGGCTAACTCATATGAACACTGAAGCTTTCTTT.

Of note for this clonotype: A much more abundant neighbour one base away suggests this may be a read error. The CDR3: CASSGLSTGETKYF. For the CDR3, the DNA is TGCGCCAGCAGTGGCCTCTCGACAGGAGAGACCAAGTACTTC. The chain is built from TRBV10-2 and TRBJ2-5; tentative D call: TRBD1 (6 bases). The CDR3 totals 14 residues. CDR1 is WSHSY, CDR2 SAAADI, per germline.

This clonotype was recorded once. One end of the junction varies from germline; a read error may be responsible. This chain links TRBV4-1 with TRBJ2-5, with D perhaps TRBD2 (7 bases). This CDR3 contains 15 residues. Germline V gene data show CDR1 as MGHRA and CDR2 as YSYEKL. CDR3 in DNA: TGCGCCAGTAGCCAAAGTGGCGGGGGCAGAGAGACCCACTACTTC. This encodes CASSQSGGGRETHYF.

In its sample, this clonotype was seen once. One junction end disagrees with the germline gene, perhaps due to a read error. The chain recombines TRBV5-5 with TRBJ2-2, with 10 positions matching TRBD1. CDR1 and CDR2 (germline): SGHKS, YYEKEE (reference sequence). The CDR3 runs 17 residues. The chain's CDR3 is CASSRGTGERRTWELLF. DNA for the CDR3: TGTGCCAGCAGCAGAGGGACAGGGGAGCGGCGGACCTGGGAGCTGCTTTTT.

Points on this clonotype: The junction shows a germline mismatch at one end, possibly a read error. The chain carries TRBV7-3 and TRBJ2-1; 11 bases are a match to TRBD2. This CDR3 region has 15 residues. CDR1 is SGHTA, CDR2 FQGTGA, per germline. The CDR3 DNA sequence: TGTCCCAGCAGCTTGACTAGCGGGAAACCCAGTGAGCAGTTCTTC. It specifies CPSSLTSGKPSEQFF.

Remarks on this clonotype: This may be a read error: a much more frequent sequence differs by one nucleotide. J is TRBJ2-7 and V is TRBV6-1; 11 bases are a match to TRBD2. Germline loops: CDR1 MNHNS, CDR2 SASEGT. CDR3 length: 14 residues. V shed 6 bases and J 6 bases; nucleotides not matched to a gene: 7. CDR3 region: CASRKTSGTTEQYF. The CDR3 DNA follows: TGTGCCAGCAGGAAGACTAGCGGGACTACCGAGCAGTACTTC.

This clonotype was seen at least ten times. This chain connects TRBV10-3 to TRBJ2-1; possible D gene TRBD2, 7 bases. Germline loops: CDR1 ENHRY, CDR2 SYGVKD. V was clipped by 3 bases and J by 9 bases, with 15 bases between them. This CDR3 is built from 14 residues. The DNA of the CDR3 is TGTGCCATCAGTGACCTCTCAGGGGAGGGTGAGCAGTTCTTC. Its protein product is CAISDLSGEGEQFF.

In regard to this clonotype: One junction end disagrees with the germline gene, perhaps due to a read error. The chain is built from TRBV11-2 and TRBJ2-2; D is tentatively TRBD1 or TRBD2 (5 bases each). The CDR3 sequence is 15 residues long. Germline CDR1 SGHAT, CDR2 FQNNGV. Written as DNA, the CDR3 is TGTGCCACCAGCCGAAGCCAGGGCTACACCGGGGAGCTATTTTTT. Encoded protein: CATSRSQGYTGELFF.

Only a few counts were recorded for this clonotype. A clone one base away is much larger, so this may be a read error. The CDR3 loop is CASSQDGARIIEQCF. CDR3 DNA: TGCGCCAGCAGCCAAGACGGGGCTAGAATCATCGAGCAGTGCTTC. The rearrangement uses TRBV4-1 and TRBJ2-7; D assignment may be TRBD1 or TRBD2 (5 bases each). In germline, CDR1 is MGHRA, CDR2 YSYEKL. The length of the CDR3 is 15 residues.